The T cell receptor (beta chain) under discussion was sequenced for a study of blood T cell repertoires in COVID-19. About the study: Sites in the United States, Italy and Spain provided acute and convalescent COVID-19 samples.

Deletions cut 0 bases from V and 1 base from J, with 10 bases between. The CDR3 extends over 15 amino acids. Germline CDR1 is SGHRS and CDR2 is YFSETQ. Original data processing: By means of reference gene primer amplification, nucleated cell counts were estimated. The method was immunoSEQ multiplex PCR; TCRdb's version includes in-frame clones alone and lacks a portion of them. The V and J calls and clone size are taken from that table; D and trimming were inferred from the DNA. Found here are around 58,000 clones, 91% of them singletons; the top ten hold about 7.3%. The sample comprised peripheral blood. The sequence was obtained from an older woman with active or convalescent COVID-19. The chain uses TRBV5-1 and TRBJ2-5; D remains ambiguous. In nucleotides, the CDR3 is TGCGCCAGCAGCTTGGGAAAGCAGGCCCAAGAGACCCAGTACTTC. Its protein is CASSLGKQAQETQYF.